The source of this TCR beta chain is a study of OX40 agonist ivuxolimab in advanced cancers. Notes on the research overall: Ivuxolimab was an agonistic, fully human IgG2 monoclonal antibody directed against OX40 (CD134), a costimulatory receptor. Three dose-escalation patients achieved partial responses, one with hepatocellular carcinoma and two with cutaneous melanoma. Of the approximately 53 patients in dose escalation, around 19 had hepatocellular carcinoma, some 15 had melanoma, 9 had renal cell carcinoma and 9 had head and neck cancer. The paper describes the monotherapy dose-escalation part (N of about 52 patients) of the phase I trial of ivuxolimab. Prior anti-PD-1, anti-PD-L1 or anti-CTLA-4 therapy was permitted, and checkpoint inhibitors had been received by less than 45% of dose-escalation patients. Intravenous ivuxolimab was administered to patients every 2 weeks at six dose levels: 0.01, 0.1, 0.3, 1.5, 3 and 10 mg/kg. The purpose of peripheral TCRbeta sequencing was to test whether ivuxolimab changed TCR sequence diversity and led to clonal T-cell expansion. The dose-escalation cohort was roughly 87% male with a mean age of approximately 59 years, ranging from roughly 20 to 80.

Patients with a history of autoimmune disease or receiving systemic immunosuppression were excluded from the trial. Peripheral blood for TCR sequencing was collected from all dose cohorts at baseline, on cycle 4 day 1, and on cycle 7 day 1. The samples were drawn from a first-in-human, open-label, multicenter phase I dose-escalation trial of ivuxolimab. The trial enrolled adults with locally advanced or metastatic head and neck squamous cell, hepatocellular, melanoma or renal cell carcinoma. Before TCR sequencing, CD4+ T cells and CD8+ T cells were sorted from peripheral blood as separate populations. V loses 5 bases at its end and J loses 10 bases; junction bases beyond the gene matches: 4. The CDR3 numbers 12 residues from cysteine through phenylalanine. The entry retains the CDR3 DNA only, 36 bases that are in frame from base 1. The CDR1 and CDR2 encoded by the germline V gene are SGHVS and FNYEAQ.

Findings and caveats that apply to the study as a whole: At doses of 0.1 to 3.0 mg/kg, clonal expansion of both CD4+ and CD8+ T cells in blood was seen between baseline and week 6. Which antigens the clonally expanded peripheral T cells were specific for was not determined. Partial responders in the 0.1-3.0 mg/kg groups had among the lowest normalized peripheral clonal expansion, especially among CD8+ T cells. After ivuxolimab, CD8+ T cells had more expanded clones than CD4+ T cells on average. Low levels of normalized T-cell clonal expansion were also seen in some patients who did not respond.

The table lists this clone with a few counts. The clone's antigen remains unknown. No qualities accompany the bases; no much larger clone lies one base away. Genomic DNA was isolated from the sorted cells so that the TCRbeta CDR3 region could be sequenced. TCRbeta CDR3 regions were sequenced using the immunoSEQ Assay. Here the immuneACCESS table is served through TCRdb, limited to in-frame sequences with V and J called. Missing clones are a known gap in these copies; in checked studies unresolved V genes cover under half, and the rest lacks a known reason. For this sample the table gives roughly 8,000 clones, of which around 74% were detected only once. The ten largest make up about 36% of the sample.

The origin of this receptor is an adult with an advanced solid tumor such as melanoma, head and neck, liver or kidney cancer. The rearranged segments are TRBV7-6 and TRBJ2-1; a stretch of 8 junction bases matches TRBD1. Sequencing used CD4+ or CD8+ T cells sorted from blood, obtained in a trial of the OX40 agonist ivuxolimab. The CDR3 region: CASSTGGDEQFF. The DNA sequence follows: TGTGCCAGCAGCACAGGGGGAGACGAGCAGTTCTTC.